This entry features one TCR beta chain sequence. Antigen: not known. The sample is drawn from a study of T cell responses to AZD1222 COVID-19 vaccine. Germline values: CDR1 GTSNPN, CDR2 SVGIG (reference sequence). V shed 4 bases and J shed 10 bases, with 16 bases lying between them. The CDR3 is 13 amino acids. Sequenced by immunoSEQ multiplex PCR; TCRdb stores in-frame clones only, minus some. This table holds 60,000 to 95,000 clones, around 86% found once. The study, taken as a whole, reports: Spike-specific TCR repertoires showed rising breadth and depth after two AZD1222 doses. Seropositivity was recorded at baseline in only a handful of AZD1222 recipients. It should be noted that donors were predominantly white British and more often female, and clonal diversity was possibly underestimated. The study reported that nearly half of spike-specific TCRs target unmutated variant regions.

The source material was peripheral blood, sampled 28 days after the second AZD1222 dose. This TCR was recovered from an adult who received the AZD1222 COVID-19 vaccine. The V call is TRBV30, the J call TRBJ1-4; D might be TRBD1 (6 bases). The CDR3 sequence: CAWTKTGIGKLFF. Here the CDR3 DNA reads TGTGCCTGGACCAAGACAGGTATCGGAAAACTGTTTTTT.